The 31 T cell receptor beta chains listed next were all sequenced from one sample in a study of blood T cell repertoires in COVID-19. Repertoires were generated with immunoSEQ multiplex PCR, while TCRdb's copy carries only in-frame clones and drops some. The table shows 170,000 or so clones, with about 90% occurring only once. The material sequenced was PBMCs or T cells enriched from blood (not recorded which). Receptor source: a woman in her forties or fifties who had recovered from COVID-19.

The V call is TRBV2, the J call TRBJ2-7; D is unclear. The CDR3 extends over 14 amino acids. CDR1 is SNHLY, CDR2 FYNNEI, per germline. V was cut by 2 bases and J by 2 bases, with 10 bases left in between. The CDR3 bases are TGTGCCAGCAGTGAACTCCTAGAGACCTACGAGCAGTACTTC. Its protein is CASSELLETYEQYF.

This chain connects TRBV7-2 to TRBJ2-7, with D perhaps TRBD2 (6 bases). There are 14 residues in the CDR3. The V end lost 5 bases, the J end lost 0 bases, and 11 bases lay between the germline ends. Germline assignment: CDR1 SGHTA and CDR2 FQGNSA. This CDR3 reads CASSGGLRSYEQYF. Written as DNA, the CDR3 is TGTGCCAGCAGCGGGGGACTGCGCTCCTACGAGCAGTACTTC.

This sequence joins TRBV11-2 and TRBJ1-2; no clear D. V lost 8 bases and J lost 4, with 17 bases in between. The germline CDR1 and CDR2 sequences are SGHAT and FQNNGV. The CDR3 contains 14 residues. CDR3 DNA sequence: TGTGCCAGCGCCGTATATGGCAGGTCCTATGGCTACACCTTC. Translation gives CASAVYGRSYGYTF.

J is TRBJ1-2 and V is TRBV6-4; no firm D call. V shed 3 bases and J shed 4 bases, with 9 bases lying between them. CDR1 MRHNA and CDR2 SNTAGT come from the germline V gene. CDR3 size: 13 residues. The CDR3 DNA reads TGTGCCAGCAGTGAATTTGGCACCTATGGCTACACCTTC. Translating gives CASSEFGTYGYTF.

This clone has just one count. This sequence joins TRBV11-2 and TRBJ2-7; possible D gene TRBD2, 7 bases. V was shortened by 8 bases and J by 2 bases, with 25 bases between the two germline ends. The CDR3 loop spans 17 amino acids. Germline values: CDR1 SGHAT, CDR2 FQNNGV. CDR3 sequence reads: CASRKGGGLAGTYEQYF. The CDR3 region has the DNA TGTGCCAGCCGAAAAGGGGGGGGGCTAGCTGGCACCTACGAGCAGTACTTC. The full variable domain, in which reference TRBV11-2 and TRBJ2-7 provide the parts outside the CDR3, is EAGVAQSPRYKIIEKRQSVAFWCNPISGHATLYWYQQILGQGPKLLIQFQNNGVVDDSQLPKDRFSAERLKGVDSTLKIQPAKLEDSAVYLCASRKGGGLAGTYEQYFGPGTRLTVT.

The chain carries TRBV27 and TRBJ1-5; D is unresolved. Germline V gene data show CDR1 as MNHEY and CDR2 as SMNVEV (reference sequence). CDR3 length: 15 residues. Trimming removed 6 bases at V and 2 bases at J, with 14 bases between. CDR3 region: CASRPPRVGNQPQHF. The CDR3 region has the DNA TGTGCCAGCAGACCCCCTCGGGTCGGCAATCAGCCCCAGCATTTT.

This clone was seen only a few times. The chain links TRBV10-2 to TRBJ2-7; D might be TRBD1 (6 bases). V was shortened by 8 bases and J by 6 bases, with 11 bases between the two germline ends. Germline loops: CDR1 WSHSY, CDR2 SAAADI. The CDR3 consists of 11 residues. CDR3 in amino acids: CASGQWIEQYF. CDR3 DNA: TGCGCCAGCGGACAGTGGATCGAGCAGTACTTC.

This sequence joins TRBV7-9 and TRBJ2-2; D unclear. The CDR3 runs to 15 residues. CDR1 and CDR2 from the germline V gene are SEHNR and FQNEAQ (reference sequence). The V end lost 4 bases, the J end lost 2 bases, and 11 bases lay between the germline ends. CDR3 coding DNA: TGTGCCAGCAGCTGGGCCCGGTCAAACACCGGGGAGCTGTTTTTT. Amino acids: CASSWARSNTGELFF.

The rearrangement links TRBV18 to TRBJ2-7; tentatively, D is TRBD2 (8 bases). The V end lost 5 bases, the J end lost 5 bases, and 25 bases lay between the germline ends. CDR1 and CDR2 from the germline V gene are KGHSH and LQKENI. CDR3 size: 17 residues. The CDR3 sequence is CASSLQGPGLVTHEQYF. The CDR3 nucleotides are TGTGCCAGCTCATTACAGGGGCCGGGACTAGTAACCCACGAGCAGTACTTC. Full variable domain (rest looked up from reference TRBV18 and TRBJ2-7): NAGVMQNPRHLVRRRGQEARLRCSPMKGHSHVYWYRQLPEEGLKFMVYLQKENIIDESGMPKERFSAEFPKEGPSILRIQQVVRGDSAAYFCASSLQGPGLVTHEQYFGPGTRLTVT.

The chain has TRBV10-3 and TRBJ1-5; possible D gene TRBD1, 5 bases. The CDR3 length is 15 residues. Trimming removed 5 bases at V and 6 bases at J, with 17 bases between. CDR1 ENHRY and CDR2 SYGVKD come from the germline V gene. The CDR3 nucleotides are TGTGCCATCAGTCCCCAAGGGGTGGGTGCTCAGCCCCAGCATTTT. Its protein product is CAISPQGVGAQPQHF.

This clone occurred a few times. The chain joins TRBV7-4 to TRBJ1-5; D is unresolved. Germline lookup yields CDR1 SGHVT and CDR2 SQSDAQ. Trimming took 5 bases from V and 0 from J, leaving 11 bases between them. The CDR3 is 15 residues long. The CDR3 spells CASSGLSSSNQPQHF. The CDR3 nucleotides read TGTGCCAGCAGCGGTCTGAGTTCTAGCAATCAGCCCCAGCATTTT.

This chain joins TRBV5-1 and TRBJ2-2; 9 nucleotides align to TRBD2. This CDR3 has 19 residues. Per the germline V gene, CDR1 is SGHRS and CDR2 is YFSETQ. V dropped 0 bases and J dropped 4; count of bases not matched to a gene: 13. CDR3: CASSLGPPSGAYATGELFF. CDR3 bases: TGCGCCAGCAGCTTGGGACCACCTAGCGGGGCGTACGCCACCGGGGAGCTGTTTTTT.

The chain combines TRBV5-1 with TRBJ2-5, with TRBD1 identical over 12 bases. V shed 4 bases, J shed 5 bases, and the junction held 3 bases outside the gene matches. Per germline, CDR1 SGHRS and CDR2 YFSETQ. The length of the CDR3 is 14 residues. This chain's CDR3 is CASSRDRGPETQYF. The CDR3 nucleotides read TGCGCCAGCAGCCGGGACAGGGGGCCGGAGACCCAGTACTTC.

The rearrangement links TRBV4-3 to TRBJ2-3; 8 bases match TRBD1. This CDR3 contains 16 residues. Germline loops: CDR1 LGHNA, CDR2 YSLEER. Trimming took 0 bases from V and 4 from J; bases not matched to a gene: 6. The CDR3 region is CASSQDLGQGSDTQYF. The CDR3 DNA is TGCGCCAGCAGCCAAGACCTCGGACAGGGCTCAGATACGCAGTATTTT.

This rearrangement joins TRBV23-1 to TRBJ2-7, with 7 bases aligning to TRBD2. Being an ORF, TRBV23-1 has a function that is uncertain. With V trimmed by 0 bases and J by 2 bases, 7 bases remained unmatched. CDR3 length: 16 residues. In nucleotides, the CDR3 is TGCGCCAGCAGTCAATCGTGGGCTAGCGGCACCTACGAGCAGTACTTC. Protein sequence: CASSQSWASGTYEQYF.

The chain employs TRBV7-8 and TRBJ2-7; D is unclear. The germline V and J ends were trimmed by 0 bases and 4 bases, with 7 bases remaining between them. CDR1 and CDR2 from the germline V gene are SGHVS and FQNEAQ. The CDR3 runs 13 residues. The CDR3, as DNA: TGTGCCAGCAGCTTAGCGCACGGTTACGAGCAGTACTTC. Amino acid sequence: CASSLAHGYEQYF.

The gene calls are TRBV30 and TRBJ2-5, with TRBD1 identical over 7 bases. V lost 4 bases, J lost 2 bases, and 4 bases stayed unmatched. The CDR3 covers 13 residues. Germline values: CDR1 GTSNPN, CDR2 SVGIG (reference sequence). CDR3 amino acids: CAWKGQPQETQYF. CDR3 nucleotides: TGTGCCTGGAAGGGACAGCCTCAAGAGACCCAGTACTTC.

Only one count was recorded for this clone. This chain links TRBV19 with TRBJ1-1, with D possibly matching TRBD1 (5 bases). V lost 3 bases to trimming and J lost 2 bases, with 7 bases between them. This CDR3 has 13 amino acids. The germline V gene encodes CDR1 LNHDA and CDR2 SQIVND (reference sequence). The CDR3 here is CASSIRVNTEAFF. The CDR3 DNA sequence: TGTGCCAGTAGTATCAGGGTTAACACTGAAGCTTTCTTT.

In this sample, this clone turned up once. The chain is built from TRBV4-3 and TRBJ2-3, with 13 bases aligning to TRBD2. This CDR3 region has 19 residues. Losses at the gene ends were 0 bases for V and 7 bases for J; bases not matched to a gene: 13. Germline loops: CDR1 LGHNA, CDR2 YSLEER. The CDR3 loop reads CASSQDSRGLAGKLNTQYF. In nucleotides, the CDR3 is TGCGCCAGCAGCCAAGATAGTAGGGGACTAGCGGGAAAGTTGAATACGCAGTATTTT.

This clone was observed a handful of times. V and J are TRBV19 and TRBJ1-6; a weak D match, TRBD1 (5 bases). The V gene's germline CDR1 is LNHDA and CDR2 SQIVND (reference sequence). This CDR3 comprises 13 residues. Trimming took off 7 bases at V and 11 bases at J, with 15 bases between the two ends. The CDR3, as DNA: TGTGCCAGTACCGAGGCAGGGTTTCCACCCCTCCACTTT. It codes for CASTEAGFPPLHF.

The J gene is TRBJ1-1, the V gene TRBV29-1; 7 bases are shared with TRBD1. This CDR3 has 22 residues. V shed 6 bases and J 5 bases; nucleotides not matched to a gene: 36. CDR1 is SQVTM, CDR2 ANQGSEA, per germline. CDR3: CSVSLRARAPRQGTAPGTEAFF. CDR3 DNA sequence: TGCAGCGTATCCCTCCGGGCCCGGGCACCGCGACAGGGAACGGCGCCCGGTACTGAAGCTTTCTTT.

This rearrangement joins TRBV18 to TRBJ1-6; D is possibly TRBD1 (6 bases). The CDR3 contains 16 residues. Trimming pared 0 bases from V and 5 bases from J, leaving 11 bases between. Germline V lookup: CDR1 KGHSH, CDR2 LQKENI. The CDR3, as DNA: TGTGCCAGCTCACCACCTGGGGCAGGGGATAATTCACCCCTCCACTTT. Protein product: CASSPPGAGDNSPLHF.

The chain has TRBV19 and TRBJ1-5; 8 bases align to TRBD1. After removal of 1 base from V and 4 bases from J, the junction contained 3 bases not matched to a gene. The CDR3 consists of 15 residues. Germline V lookup: CDR1 LNHDA, CDR2 SQIVND (reference sequence). The CDR3 protein is CASSIGTGPNQPQHF. The CDR3 nucleotides read TGTGCCAGTAGTATAGGGACAGGGCCTAATCAGCCCCAGCATTTT. Looking up the rest from reference TRBV19 and TRBJ1-5 gives the full variable domain: DGGITQSPKYLFRKEGQNVTLSCEQNLNHDAMYWYRQDPGQGLRLIYYSQIVNDFQKGDIAEGYSVSREKKESFPLTVTSAQKNPTAFYLCASSIGTGPNQPQHFGDGTRLSIL.

In nucleotides, the CDR3 is TGTGCCAGCTCCCCGCGGCGACAGAAAGAGACCCAGTACTTC. This codes for CASSPRRQKETQYF. This rearrangement joins TRBV18 to TRBJ2-5; tentatively, D is TRBD1 (5 bases). Trimming pared 6 bases from V and 3 bases from J, leaving 14 bases between. CDR1 is KGHSH and CDR2 is LQKENI in the germline V gene. The CDR3 sequence is 14 residues long.

The table lists this clone with a count of one. V gene TRBV3-1 (or the pseudogene TRBV3-2) combines with J gene TRBJ1-6, with a weak D call TRBD1 (5 bases). With 2 bases removed from V and 8 bases from J, the gap between germline ends came to 10 bases. The CDR3 spans 14 residues. Germline CDR1 is LGHDT and CDR2 is YNNKEL (reference sequence). The CDR3 DNA reads as TGTGCCAGCAGCCAAAACAGGAACGATTCACCCCTCCACTTT. Amino acids: CASSQNRNDSPLHF.

The chain is built from TRBV2 and TRBJ2-7, with D maybe TRBD1 (6 bases). From germline, CDR1 is SNHLY and CDR2 FYNNEI. The CDR3 runs 16 residues. Trimming left V 2 bases short and J 1 base short, with 15 bases between. The CDR3 spells CASSEPDSADSYEQYF. The CDR3 nucleotides read TGTGCCAGCAGTGAACCGGACAGCGCGGATTCCTACGAGCAGTACTTC.

The J gene is TRBJ1-2, the V gene TRBV6-5, with 8 bases aligning to TRBD1. Looked up from germline, CDR1 is MNHEY and CDR2 is SVGAGI. The CDR3 has 14 amino acids. V shed 2 bases, J shed 4 bases, and the junction held 3 bases outside the gene matches. This chain's CDR3 is CASSYDTGGYGYTF. CDR3 in DNA: TGTGCCAGCAGTTACGACACAGGGGGCTATGGCTACACCTTC.

The J gene is TRBJ1-1, the V gene TRBV12-3 or TRBV12-4; D is undetermined. V was clipped by 1 base and J by 8 bases, with 11 bases between them. This CDR3 comprises 13 residues. CDR3 DNA: TGTGCCAGCAGTTTAGGAGGGAGGGTGGAAGCTTTCTTT. Its translation: CASSLGGRVEAFF.

The V and J genes are TRBV3-1 (or the pseudogene TRBV3-2) and TRBJ1-4, with D maybe TRBD1 (5 bases). The CDR3 length is 19 residues. Per the germline V gene, CDR1 is LGHDT and CDR2 is YNNKEL (reference sequence). V was clipped by 1 base and J by 5 bases, with 23 bases between them. The CDR3 bases are TGTGCCAGCAGCCAAGGATACGCTCATAGAGGACACCTCAATGAAAAACTGTTTTTT. Encoded protein: CASSQGYAHRGHLNEKLFF.

The rearrangement uses TRBV9 and TRBJ2-2, with 7 bases fitting TRBD2. CDR1 is SGDLS, CDR2 YYNGEE, per germline. Trimming took 5 bases from V and 4 from J; bases not matched to a gene: 11. CDR3 length equals 16 residues. CDR3 sequence (DNA): TGTGCCAGCAGTCAGAGGGCTAGCGGAATCACCGGGGAGCTGTTTTTT. It is translated as CASSQRASGITGELFF.

The chain links TRBV28 to TRBJ2-5; tentatively, D is TRBD1 (5 bases). Germline V gene lookup returns CDR1 MDHEN and CDR2 SYDVKM. CDR3 length: 13 amino acids. Trimming took off 2 bases at V and 5 bases at J, with 9 bases between the two ends. The CDR3: CASSLGAEETQYF. The CDR3 DNA sequence: TGTGCCAGCAGTTTAGGGGCTGAGGAGACCCAGTACTTC.